The rows below give T cell receptor beta chains drawn from one sample of a study of blood T cell repertoires in COVID-19. Sequencing used immunoSEQ multiplex PCR; TCRdb keeps in-frame clones, though not all of them. The table shows about 130,000 clones, with roughly 80% occurring only once. The specimen was PBMCs or T cells enriched from blood (not recorded which). The receptors derive from a man between 50 and 59 years old who had recovered from COVID-19. Each CDR3 is given with its conserved first and last residue. A D gene is named only where the DNA matches it firmly. Rows give clone size only sometimes, using once, few, many, or a class for an expanded clone.

-,TRBJ2-5,-,TRBV9,TGTGCCAGCAGCGAGTGGGGGGAAGAGACCCAGTACTTC,CASSEWGEETQYF
-,TRBJ2-3,TRBD2,TRBV5-1,TGCGCCAGCAGCGGAGGACTAGCGGGGGGGAGCACAGATACGCAGTATTTT,CASSGGLAGGSTDTQYF
once,TRBJ1-2,-,TRBV21-1,TGTGCCTTGGGGTACCGCGGGTTAAAGGTCTACACCTTC,CALGYRGLKVYTF
-,TRBJ1-2,-,TRBV30,TGTGCCTGGAGTATAGGAGAGAACTATGGCTACACCTTC,CAWSIGENYGYTF
-,TRBJ1-2,TRBD1,TRBV18,TGTGCCAGCTCACCTGAGGACAGGGCCTATGGCTACACCTTC,CASSPEDRAYGYTF
-,TRBJ1-2,TRBD1,TRBV5-6,TGTGCCAGCAGCTTGGGCGGTGGACAGGTGAATGGCTACACCTTC,CASSLGGGQVNGYTF
-,TRBJ2-5,-,TRBV5-3,TGTGCCAGAAGCCAAAGGGTGGGGGGAAAAGAGACCCAGTACTTC,CARSQRVGGKETQYF
-,TRBJ1-1,-,TRBV5-1,TGCGCCAGCAGCTTGGGACAGATGAACACTGAAGCTTTCTTT,CASSLGQMNTEAFF
-,TRBJ2-1,TRBD2,TRBV5-6,TGTGCCAGCAGCCCTAGCGGGGGGGCCGTTGGTGAGCAGTTCTTC,CASSPSGGAVGEQFF
-,TRBJ2-7,-,TRBV6-2/TRBV6-3,TGTGCCAGCAGCACTAACGAGTTCTCCTACGAGCAGTACTTC,CASSTNEFSYEQYF
once,TRBJ2-3,TRBD2,TRBV19,TGTGCCAGTAGTCCCCCCGTGACTAGCCCCACAGATACGCAGTATTTT,CASSPPVTSPTDTQYF
-,TRBJ2-7,TRBD1,TRBV7-8,TGTGCCAGCTACCCAAAGCGGGGACAGGGGTGGGAGCAGTACTTC,CASYPKRGQGWEQYF
-,TRBJ1-1,TRBD1,TRBV6-5,TGTGCCAGCAGTTCTCCGCACAGGGGTATGAACACTGAAGCTTTCTTT,CASSSPHRGMNTEAFF
-,TRBJ2-1,TRBD2,TRBV24-1,TGTGCCACCAGTGATGCGGGACTAGCTCGTTACAATGAGCAGTTCTTC,CATSDAGLARYNEQFF
few,TRBJ2-1,-,TRBV11-3,TGTGCCAGCAGCTCGGGGACCTACAATGAGCAGTTCTTC,CASSSGTYNEQFF
-,TRBJ2-5,TRBD2,TRBV5-4,TGTGCCAGCAGCCGAGGGCTAGCGGAAGAGACCCAGTACTTC,CASSRGLAEETQYF
-,TRBJ1-2,-,TRBV5-6,TGTGCCAGCTATCCGGGGATCGGCGGCTACACCTTC,CASYPGIGGYTF
-,TRBJ1-2,-,TRBV5-1,TGCGCCAGCAGCTTCGAAACCGGGACATATGGCTACACCTTC,CASSFETGTYGYTF
-,TRBJ1-3,-,TRBV27,TGTGCCAGCCGCCCACACAACTCTGGAAACACCATATATTTT,CASRPHNSGNTIYF
-,TRBJ2-5,-,TRBV19,TGTGCCAGTAGTATGTCGGGGGTAGAGACCCAGTACTTC,CASSMSGVETQYF
-,TRBJ1-5,-,TRBV10-3,TGTGCCATCAGTGGGAGGGATCAGCCCCAGCATTTT,CAISGRDQPQHF
-,TRBJ2-3,-,TRBV3-1/TRBV3-2,TGTGCCAGCAGCCCCCGAATCGACAGCACCCTTTTCACAGATACGCAGTATTTT,CASSPRIDSTLFTDTQYF
once,TRBJ2-7,-,TRBV7-9,TGTGCCAGCAGCCCTCGACAGTCTGGGCGCTACGAGCAGTACTTC,CASSPRQSGRYEQYF
-,TRBJ1-3,-,TRBV18,TGTGCCAGCTCACCTCCTAGGGGGTCTGGAAACACCATATATTTT,CASSPPRGSGNTIYF
-,TRBJ2-7,TRBD2,TRBV7-8,TGTGCCAGCAGCTTAACCGGGACTAGCGATCCCTACGAGCAGTACTTC,CASSLTGTSDPYEQYF
-,TRBJ1-2,-,TRBV9,TGTGCCAGCAGCGTGGGAGGGCCAGATGGCTACACCTTC,CASSVGGPDGYTF